This T cell receptor beta chain was captured in a study of control samples from healthy donors and cancer patients. The data were produced by immunoSEQ multiplex PCR, yet TCRdb's version contains in-frame clones alone and is incomplete. The sample comprises some 120,000 clones, approximately 90% of which are singletons, and 6.5% to 9% rests with the top ten. CDR1 is MNHEY, CDR2 SVGAGI, per germline. CDR3 length equals 15 residues. The V end was cut by 6 bases, the J end by 2 bases, with 17 bases between. This TCR came from a young woman in good health. V and J are TRBV6-5 and TRBJ2-7; TRBD2 is a possible D gene (5 bases). The source material was blood. The CDR3 region is CASRKKTEGTYEQYF. The CDR3 DNA reads TGTGCCAGCAGAAAAAAGACCGAGGGTACCTACGAGCAGTACTTC.